The clone carrying this T cell receptor (beta chain) came up once. The entry originates in a study of CD8 T cells in Susac syndrome. The CDR3 consists of 17 residues. The V gene lost 4 bases and the J gene lost 1 base, with 17 bases spanning the gap. The germline gives CDR1 SGDLS, CDR2 YYNGEE. When the RNA was reverse transcribed, random hexamers were used with an input of 0.5 to 1 ug. By means of immunoSEQ multiplex PCR, TCR beta CDR3 spanning 54 Vbeta and 13 Jbeta underwent amplification. In TCRdb, the immunoSEQ multiplex PCR reads were re-called with MiXCR into one record per CDR3 protein. The repertoire holds about 73,000 distinct CDR3 sequences, roughly 94% seen once, with roughly 0.39% in the top ten.

Sequenced sample: CD8+ T cells from PBMCs. The receptor was derived from a human donor with multiple sclerosis. J is TRBJ2-2 and V is TRBV9, with D possibly being TRBD2 (5 bases). The CDR3 region has the DNA TGTGCCAGCAGCTCTCCTAAGGAGGACGGGAACACCGGGGAGCTGTTTTTT. Translating it yields CASSSPKEDGNTGELFF.